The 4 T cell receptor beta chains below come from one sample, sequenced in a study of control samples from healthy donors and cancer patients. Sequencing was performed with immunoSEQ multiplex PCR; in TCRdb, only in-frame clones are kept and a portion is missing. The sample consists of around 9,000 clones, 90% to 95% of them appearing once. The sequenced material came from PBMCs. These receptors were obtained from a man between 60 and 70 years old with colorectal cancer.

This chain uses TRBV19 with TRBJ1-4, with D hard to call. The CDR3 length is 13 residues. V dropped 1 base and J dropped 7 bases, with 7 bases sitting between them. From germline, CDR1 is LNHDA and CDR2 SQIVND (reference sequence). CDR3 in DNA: TGTGCCAGTAGTATAGCGGACGGTGAAAAACTGTTTTTT. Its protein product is CASSIADGEKLFF. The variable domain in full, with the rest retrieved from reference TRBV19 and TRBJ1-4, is DGGITQSPKYLFRKEGQNVTLSCEQNLNHDAMYWYRQDPGQGLRLIYYSQIVNDFQKGDIAEGYSVSREKKESFPLTVTSAQKNPTAFYLCASSIADGEKLFFGSGTQLSVL.

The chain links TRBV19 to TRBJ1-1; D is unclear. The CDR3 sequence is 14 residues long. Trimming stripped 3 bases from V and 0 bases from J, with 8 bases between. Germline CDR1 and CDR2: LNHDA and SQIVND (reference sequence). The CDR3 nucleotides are TGTGCCAGTAGTATGGAACCGATGAACACTGAAGCTTTCTTT. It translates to CASSMEPMNTEAFF.

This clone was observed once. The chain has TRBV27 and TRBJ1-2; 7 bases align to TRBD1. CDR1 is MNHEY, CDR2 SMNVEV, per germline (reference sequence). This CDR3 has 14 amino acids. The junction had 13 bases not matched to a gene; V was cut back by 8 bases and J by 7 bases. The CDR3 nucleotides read TGTGCCAGCGGGGGTCAGGGGGGCGTTGGTGGCTACACCTTC. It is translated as CASGGQGGVGGYTF.

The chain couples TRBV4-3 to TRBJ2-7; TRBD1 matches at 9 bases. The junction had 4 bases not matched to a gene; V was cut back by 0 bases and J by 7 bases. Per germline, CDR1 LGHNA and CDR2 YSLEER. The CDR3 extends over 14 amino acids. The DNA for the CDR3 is TGCGCCAGCAGCCAAGACACACAGGGGGCAGAGCAGTACTTC. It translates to CASSQDTQGAEQYF.